Below are 18 T cell receptor beta chains sequenced from a single sample in a study of T cell responses to AZD1222 COVID-19 vaccine. The data were produced by immunoSEQ multiplex PCR, yet TCRdb's version contains in-frame clones alone and is incomplete. Of about 140,000 clones detected, 85% to 90% appear once; the ten largest clones hold about 1.5%. The sample in question was peripheral blood, obtained 28 days after the second AZD1222 dose. These receptors were taken from an adult who received the AZD1222 COVID-19 vaccine.

V is TRBV19 and J is TRBJ2-3; TRBD1 or TRBD2 may be the D gene (5 bases each). This CDR3 comprises 15 residues. CDR1 LNHDA and CDR2 SQIVND come from the germline V gene (reference sequence). Trimming took 5 bases from V and 2 from J, leaving 14 bases between them. CDR3 bases: TGTGCCAGTAGTGGGGACGGGGTTTACACAGATACGCAGTATTTT. Translating it yields CASSGDGVYTDTQYF.

This clone was counted a single time. V usage is TRBV28 and J usage is TRBJ2-1; 15 bases agree with TRBD2. V shed 3 bases, J shed 3 bases, and the junction held 6 bases outside the gene matches. This CDR3 contains 18 residues. The V gene's germline CDR1 is MDHEN and CDR2 SYDVKM. In DNA, the CDR3 is TGTGCCAGCAGTTTTGGACTAGCGGGAGGGCGGTACTACAATGAGCAGTTCTTC. It encodes CASSFGLAGGRYYNEQFF.

The chain employs TRBV18 and TRBJ2-7; D is tentatively TRBD1 or TRBD2 (7 bases each). CDR1 is KGHSH and CDR2 is LQKENI in the germline V gene. CDR3 length: 15 amino acids. The V end was cut by 6 bases, the J end by 0 bases, with 15 bases between. CDR3 bases: TGTGCCAGCTCTCGGGGAGGGGGCAGCTCCTACGAGCAGTACGTC. Amino acid sequence: CASSRGGGSSYEQYV.

V and J are TRBV14 and TRBJ1-1; D is undetermined. Deletions cut 6 bases from V and 1 base from J, with 12 bases between. The CDR3 is 14 amino acids. Germline CDR1 is SGHDN and CDR2 is FVKESK. As DNA, the CDR3 is TGTGCCAGCAGTCCAACCCCCCGGAACACTGAAGCTTTCTTT. It specifies CASSPTPRNTEAFF.

V and J are TRBV6-4 and TRBJ2-1; TRBD1 matches 8 bases. Germline V gene sequence: CDR1 MRHNA, CDR2 SNTAGT. V shed 0 bases, J shed 3 bases, and the junction held 4 bases outside the gene matches. The CDR3 spans 16 residues. The CDR3 nucleotides read TGTGCCAGCAGTGACTCAGCCACAGGGGGCTACAATGAGCAGTTCTTC. Translated, it gives CASSDSATGGYNEQFF.

The chain combines TRBV6-5 with TRBJ1-2; D is undetermined. The V gene's germline CDR1 is MNHEY and CDR2 SVGAGI. This CDR3 region has 13 residues. V lost 2 bases, J lost 13 bases, and 17 bases lay in between. The CDR3 region has the DNA TGTGCCAGCAGTTACGACGGGAATATCCCCCCCACCTTC. This gives the protein CASSYDGNIPPTF.

CDR3 sequence reads: CASTPRAGYGYTF. Written as DNA, the CDR3 is TGTGCCAGCACCCCGAGGGCCGGCTATGGCTACACCTTC. This chain joins TRBV6-2 or TRBV6-3 and TRBJ1-2; D not resolved. The germline CDR1 and CDR2 sequences are MNHEY and SVGEGT. V lost 7 bases to trimming and J lost 4 bases, with 13 bases between them. The CDR3 contains 13 residues.

In this sample, this clone turned up once. The chain carries TRBV2 and TRBJ1-5; D perhaps matches TRBD1 (5 bases). Looked up from germline, CDR1 is SNHLY and CDR2 is FYNNEI. V gave up 3 bases and J gave up 0 bases, with 9 bases separating them. This CDR3 has 15 amino acids. CDR3 amino acids: CASSEGTVSNQPQHF. CDR3 coding DNA: TGTGCCAGCAGTGAGGGGACGGTTAGCAATCAGCCCCAGCATTTT.

The genes are TRBV18 and TRBJ1-2; D may be TRBD1 (6 bases). From germline, CDR1 is KGHSH and CDR2 LQKENI. Trimming removed 6 bases at V and 0 bases at J, with 17 bases between. There are 16 residues in the CDR3. CDR3 amino acids: CASSSRPGQANYGYTF. In nucleotides, the CDR3 is TGTGCCAGCTCGTCCCGCCCGGGACAAGCTAACTATGGCTACACCTTC.

The chain recombines TRBV19 with TRBJ1-4, with TRBD1 identical over 7 bases. The germline V gene encodes CDR1 LNHDA and CDR2 SQIVND (reference sequence). This CDR3 comprises 14 residues. The ends lost 6 bases at V and 7 bases at J; junction bases unmatched: 8. CDR3 amino acids: CASRIRDRGEKLFF. CDR3 nucleotides: TGTGCCAGTAGAATTCGGGACAGAGGTGAAAAACTGTTTTTT.

The chain couples TRBV13 to TRBJ2-5; D uncertain. This CDR3 comprises 15 residues. Looked up from germline, CDR1 is PRHDT and CDR2 is FYEKMQ (reference sequence). V lost 0 bases and J lost 2, with 10 bases in between. The CDR3 here is CASSLGLTSQETQYF. CDR3 DNA: TGTGCCAGCAGCTTAGGACTGACGTCTCAAGAGACCCAGTACTTC.

The chain couples TRBV5-6 to TRBJ1-1; 7 nucleotides line up with TRBD1. The CDR3 is made up of 11 amino acids. CDR1 and CDR2 (germline): SGHDT, YYEEEE. V lost 8 bases, J lost 8 bases, and 6 bases stayed unmatched. In DNA, the CDR3 is TGTGCCAGTCAGGGGGACGGGGAAGCTTTCTTT. Translation: CASQGDGEAFF.

This clone occurred once. The chain joins TRBV25-1 to TRBJ1-1, with D tentatively TRBD1 (5 bases). V was pared by 4 bases and J by 1 base, with 10 bases between. The CDR3 length is 14 residues. Germline V gene data show CDR1 as MGHDK and CDR2 as SYGVNS. The CDR3 loop reads CASSGWGGNTEAFF. The CDR3, as DNA: TGTGCCAGCAGTGGTTGGGGCGGGAACACTGAAGCTTTCTTT.

The chain uses TRBV19 and TRBJ1-1; D is unresolved. CDR3 length: 16 amino acids. Trimming cost V 3 bases and J 1 base, with 15 bases left between them. In germline, CDR1 is LNHDA, CDR2 SQIVND (reference sequence). CDR3 nucleotides: TGTGCCAGTAGTATCCGCACCGGGAGTTCGAACACTGAAGCTTTCTTT. It translates to CASSIRTGSSNTEAFF.

The J gene is TRBJ1-3, the V gene TRBV15; 9 nucleotides match TRBD1. Germline CDR1 and CDR2: LNHNV and YYDKDF (reference sequence). The CDR3 extends over 16 amino acids. V was pared by 1 base and J by 3 bases, with 4 bases of the junction left unmatched. The CDR3 nucleotides are TGTGCCACCAGCAGAGGTACAGGGGGCAGTGGAAACACCATATATTTT. It encodes CATSRGTGGSGNTIYF.

This chain connects TRBV28 to TRBJ1-2; no clear D gene. The CDR3 has 14 amino acids. CDR1 and CDR2 from the germline V gene are MDHEN and SYDVKM. The germline V and J ends were trimmed by 3 bases and 4 bases, with 12 bases remaining between them. The DNA for the CDR3 is TGTGCCAGCAGTTTTGGCCGCGTTGGCTATGGCTACACCTTC. This codes for CASSFGRVGYGYTF.

CDR3 residues: CASSPRTSGTYEQYF. The CDR3 region has the DNA TGTGCCAGCAGCCCCAGGACTAGCGGAACCTACGAGCAGTACTTC. The chain recombines TRBV7-2 with TRBJ2-7; 10 bases fit TRBD2. The germline gives CDR1 SGHTA, CDR2 FQGNSA. J gave up 2 bases and V 5 bases, and 6 bases lay outside the gene matches. CDR3 length: 15 residues.

This clone was seen a single time. The chain joins TRBV3-1 (or the pseudogene TRBV3-2) to TRBJ1-5; D possibly corresponds to TRBD1 (5 bases). V was cut by 0 bases and J by 5 bases, with 8 bases left in between. The CDR3 is 14 residues long. The V gene's germline CDR1 is LGHDT and CDR2 YNNKEL (reference sequence). In nucleotides, the CDR3 is TGTGCCAGCAGCCAAGACAGGGTGGATCAGCCCCAGCATTTT. Residues: CASSQDRVDQPQHF.